A selection of T cell receptor beta chains follows, all from one sample in a study of blood T cell repertoires in COVID-19. Profiling relied on immunoSEQ multiplex PCR, and the TCRdb table lists in-frame clones only, not all of them. This table has around 270,000 clones, about 87% appearing once. Sequencing was performed on peripheral blood. These receptors all come from a woman in her sixties with COVID-19, enrolled during active disease. CDR3s leave out the opening cysteine and the closing phenylalanine or tryptophan.

v_call: TRBV6-6; j_call: TRBJ1-5; cdr3_length: 13; cdr3_aa: ASRQTGDSNQPQH
v_call: TRBV5-4; j_call: TRBJ1-1; cdr3_length: 11; cdr3_aa: ASSLGFSTEAF
v_call: TRBV29-1; j_call: TRBJ2-1; cdr3_length: 12; cdr3_aa: SVDRPTRYNEQF
v_call: TRBV5-1; j_call: TRBJ2-1; cdr3_length: 12; cdr3_aa: ASSLVPGNNEQF
v_call: TRBV9; j_call: TRBJ2-7; cdr3_length: 13; cdr3_aa: ASSVTPTGSTEQY
v_call: TRBV9; j_call: TRBJ1-2; cdr3_length: 14; cdr3_aa: ASSPTPGTSMYGYT
v_call: TRBV20-1; j_call: TRBJ2-7; cdr3_length: 12; cdr3_aa: SASSSGIGYEQY
v_call: TRBV10-3; j_call: TRBJ2-5; cdr3_length: 11; cdr3_aa: AIRSGLRETQY
v_call: TRBV9; j_call: TRBJ1-6; cdr3_length: 12; cdr3_aa: ASSAGTGVSPLH
v_call: TRBV5-1; j_call: TRBJ2-5; cdr3_length: 11; cdr3_aa: ASSFAGMETQY
v_call: TRBV19; j_call: TRBJ2-1; cdr3_length: 13; cdr3_aa: ASTADRNPYNEQF
v_call: TRBV7-9; j_call: TRBJ2-6; cdr3_length: 12; cdr3_aa: ASSRGSGANVLT
v_call: TRBV20-1; j_call: TRBJ2-1; cdr3_length: 13; cdr3_aa: SASSRREWDNEQF
v_call: TRBV28; j_call: TRBJ1-3; cdr3_length: 14; cdr3_aa: ASKNQGQFSGNTIY
v_call: TRBV19; j_call: TRBJ2-1; cdr3_length: 13; cdr3_aa: ASSIGGLASTEQF
v_call: TRBV30; j_call: TRBJ1-5; cdr3_length: 12; cdr3_aa: AWSRGLWDQPQH
v_call: TRBV6-5; j_call: TRBJ1-2; cdr3_length: 11; cdr3_aa: ASSYGPDYGYT
v_call: TRBV4-1; j_call: TRBJ2-1; cdr3_length: 13; cdr3_aa: ASSQAPGQGYEQF
v_call: TRBV3-1/TRBV3-2; j_call: TRBJ1-2; cdr3_length: 14; cdr3_aa: ASSQDGGQTNYGYT
v_call: TRBV7-9; j_call: TRBJ2-7; cdr3_length: 15; cdr3_aa: ASSIKNQGLGSYEQY
v_call: TRBV11-3; j_call: TRBJ2-3; cdr3_length: 14; cdr3_aa: ASSLRGAGVEDTQY
v_call: TRBV18; j_call: TRBJ1-5; cdr3_length: 16; cdr3_aa: ASSPPTRGGLVSQPQH
v_call: TRBV5-1; j_call: TRBJ2-5; cdr3_length: 13; cdr3_aa: ASSLVVADQETQY
v_call: TRBV6-1; j_call: TRBJ1-5; cdr3_length: 12; cdr3_aa: ASSEAREKTPQH
v_call: TRBV6-1; j_call: TRBJ2-7; cdr3_length: 12; cdr3_aa: ASSSLAGGYEQY
v_call: TRBV15; j_call: TRBJ2-1; cdr3_length: 14; cdr3_aa: ATSGRTGRGYNEQF
v_call: TRBV20-1; j_call: TRBJ1-3; cdr3_length: 9; cdr3_aa: SVRGVGTIY
v_call: TRBV5-5; j_call: TRBJ2-1; cdr3_length: 15; cdr3_aa: ASSRTRTPWYSNEQF
v_call: TRBV12-5; j_call: TRBJ1-3; cdr3_length: 12; cdr3_aa: ASGLRDSGNTIY
v_call: TRBV12-5; j_call: TRBJ1-1; cdr3_length: 11; cdr3_aa: ASGQGVNTEAF
v_call: TRBV15; j_call: TRBJ1-5; cdr3_length: 14; cdr3_aa: ATSRWGMGGGQPQH
v_call: TRBV19; j_call: TRBJ1-1; cdr3_length: 12; cdr3_aa: ASRLAGITPEAF
v_call: TRBV27; j_call: TRBJ1-5; cdr3_length: 15; cdr3_aa: ASSSDGRGGEDQPQH
v_call: TRBV5-4; j_call: TRBJ2-1; cdr3_length: 15; cdr3_aa: ASSPAGLAGRNNEQF
v_call: TRBV29-1; j_call: TRBJ2-7; cdr3_length: 12; cdr3_aa: SVEEGGAPYEQY
v_call: TRBV7-3; j_call: TRBJ2-7; cdr3_length: 12; cdr3_aa: ASSSLDRRSAQY
v_call: TRBV4-3; j_call: TRBJ2-1; cdr3_length: 14; cdr3_aa: ASSWGSGHGNNEQF
v_call: TRBV29-1; j_call: TRBJ2-7; cdr3_length: 11; cdr3_aa: SAAQGSGYEQY
v_call: TRBV28; j_call: TRBJ1-1; cdr3_length: 13; cdr3_aa: ASSLSLGTEGEAF
v_call: TRBV12-5; j_call: TRBJ2-2; cdr3_length: 15; cdr3_aa: ASGLATGGKQAGELF
v_call: TRBV7-6; j_call: TRBJ2-1; cdr3_length: 13; cdr3_aa: ASSSDSARHNEQF
v_call: TRBV27; j_call: TRBJ2-2; cdr3_length: 14; cdr3_aa: ASTDRDRGDTGELF
v_call: TRBV2; j_call: TRBJ2-3; cdr3_length: 11; cdr3_aa: ASLSGRTDTQY
v_call: TRBV4-1; j_call: TRBJ2-1; cdr3_length: 14; cdr3_aa: ASSRRESGDLNEQF
v_call: TRBV12-3/TRBV12-4; j_call: TRBJ2-1; cdr3_length: 11; cdr3_aa: ASSLIGGGEQF
v_call: TRBV19; j_call: TRBJ1-5; cdr3_length: 12; cdr3_aa: ASRIRTGNQPQH
v_call: TRBV18; j_call: TRBJ1-1; cdr3_length: 13; cdr3_aa: ASSPRTRVHTEAF
v_call: TRBV6-5; j_call: TRBJ1-1; cdr3_length: 10; cdr3_aa: ASLGAYTEAF
v_call: TRBV9; j_call: TRBJ2-2; cdr3_length: 13; cdr3_aa: ASSVVQGATGELF
v_call: TRBV28; j_call: TRBJ2-3; cdr3_length: 14; cdr3_aa: ASSWARAGGADTQY
v_call: TRBV2; j_call: TRBJ1-1; cdr3_length: 9; cdr3_aa: ASSRTTGAF
v_call: TRBV5-6; j_call: TRBJ2-3; cdr3_length: 12; cdr3_aa: ASSPAEMPDTQY
v_call: TRBV28; j_call: TRBJ2-1; cdr3_length: 10; cdr3_aa: ASSLWRSKQF
v_call: TRBV6-1; j_call: TRBJ1-6; cdr3_length: 12; cdr3_aa: ASSDRQGNSPLH
v_call: TRBV7-6; j_call: TRBJ2-1; cdr3_length: 13; cdr3_aa: ASSSSGISYNEQF
v_call: TRBV27; j_call: TRBJ1-6; cdr3_length: 12; cdr3_aa: ASSWGQHNSPLH
v_call: TRBV19; j_call: TRBJ1-5; cdr3_length: 13; cdr3_aa: ASSMYAGTNQPQH
v_call: TRBV27; j_call: TRBJ2-7; cdr3_length: 14; cdr3_aa: ASSERQGAMTNEQY
v_call: TRBV5-6; j_call: TRBJ1-2; cdr3_length: 11; cdr3_aa: ASSIYRAGGYT
v_call: TRBV18; j_call: TRBJ2-4; cdr3_length: 13; cdr3_aa: ASSPQPGIKNIQY